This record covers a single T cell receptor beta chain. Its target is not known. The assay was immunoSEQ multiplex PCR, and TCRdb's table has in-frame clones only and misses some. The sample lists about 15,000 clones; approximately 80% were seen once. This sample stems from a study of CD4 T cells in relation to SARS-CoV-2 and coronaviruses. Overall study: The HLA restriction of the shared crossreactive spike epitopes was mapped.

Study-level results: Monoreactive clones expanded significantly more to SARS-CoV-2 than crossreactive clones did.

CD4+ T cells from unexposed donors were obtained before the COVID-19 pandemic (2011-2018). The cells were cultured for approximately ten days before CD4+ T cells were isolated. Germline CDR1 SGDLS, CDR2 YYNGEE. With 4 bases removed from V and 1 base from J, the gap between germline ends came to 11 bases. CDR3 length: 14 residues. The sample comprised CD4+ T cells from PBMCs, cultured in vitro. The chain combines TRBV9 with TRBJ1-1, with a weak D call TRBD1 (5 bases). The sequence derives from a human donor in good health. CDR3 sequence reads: CASSPRTTNTEAFF. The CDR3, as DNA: TGTGCCAGCAGCCCACGGACAACGAACACTGAAGCTTTCTTT.